This T cell receptor beta chain was identified during a study of OX40 agonist ivuxolimab in advanced cancers. At the level of the study: Three patients, one with hepatocellular carcinoma and two with cutaneous melanoma, achieved partial responses.

Concerning this clone itself: Its antigen is undetermined.

Overall study findings and caveats: Certain nonresponders additionally had low normalized T-cell clonal expansion. Clonal expansion from baseline to week 6 occurred in both CD4+ and CD8+ T cells.

The germline V gene has CDR1 MGHRA and CDR2 YSYEKL. V was clipped by 3 bases and J by 6 bases; unmatched bases: 16. The CDR3 is made up of 19 amino acids. TCRdb's copy holds only in-frame clones and misses some; the assay was immunoSEQ multiplex PCR. Seen here are around 95,000 clones, about 88% observed once, and the top ten hold approximately 0.16%. The origin of this receptor is an adult with an advanced solid tumor such as melanoma, head and neck, liver or kidney cancer. The sequencing used CD4+ or CD8+ T cells sorted from blood, collected in a trial of the OX40 agonist ivuxolimab. This chain uses TRBV4-1 with TRBJ1-6; the match to TRBD1 covers 8 bases. CDR3 region: CASSHLGSTGGSINSPLHF. The CDR3 DNA reads TGCGCCAGCAGCCACCTGGGGTCAACAGGGGGTTCTATTAATTCACCCCTCCACTTT.